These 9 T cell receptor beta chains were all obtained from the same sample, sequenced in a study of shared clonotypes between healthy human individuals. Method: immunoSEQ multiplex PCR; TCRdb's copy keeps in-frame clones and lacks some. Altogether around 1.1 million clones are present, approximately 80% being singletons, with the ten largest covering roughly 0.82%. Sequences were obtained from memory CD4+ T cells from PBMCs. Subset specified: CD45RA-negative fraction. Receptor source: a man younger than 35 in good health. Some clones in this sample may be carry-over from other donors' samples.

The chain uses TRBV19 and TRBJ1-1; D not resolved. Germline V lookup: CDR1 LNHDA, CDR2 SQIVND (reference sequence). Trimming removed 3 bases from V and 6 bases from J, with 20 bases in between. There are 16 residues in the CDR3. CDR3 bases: TGTGCCAGTAGTATGTCCCCAACAAGGGCAGGCGCTGAAGCTTTCTTT. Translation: CASSMSPTRAGAEAFF.

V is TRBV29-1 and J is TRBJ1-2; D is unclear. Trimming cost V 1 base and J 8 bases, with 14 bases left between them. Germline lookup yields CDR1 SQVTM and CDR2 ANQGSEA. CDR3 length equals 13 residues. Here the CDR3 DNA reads TGCAGCGTTGAAGTCGGGGTGTGGAACGGCTACACCTTC. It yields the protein CSVEVGVWNGYTF.

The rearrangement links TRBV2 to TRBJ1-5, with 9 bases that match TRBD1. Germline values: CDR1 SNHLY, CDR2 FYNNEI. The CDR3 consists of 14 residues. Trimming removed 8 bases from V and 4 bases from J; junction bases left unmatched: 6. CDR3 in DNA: TGTGCCAGCGTAACGGACAGGGGAAATCAGCCCCAGCATTTT. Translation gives CASVTDRGNQPQHF.

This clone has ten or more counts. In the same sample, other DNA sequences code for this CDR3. In DNA form, the CDR3 reads TGTGCCAGCCGGCCTTCGGGAACAGATACGCAGTATTTT. Its protein product is CASRPSGTDTQYF. The rearrangement uses TRBV5-4 and TRBJ2-3, with D possibly TRBD2 on 5 matching bases. Germline CDR1 SGHNT, CDR2 YYREEE (reference sequence). There are 13 residues in the CDR3. Trimming removed 7 bases at V and 3 bases at J, with 12 bases between.

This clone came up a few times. The CDR3 nucleotides read TGTGCCAGCAGGGACAGGGTCTCAGGCGGGGAGCTGTTTTTT. Residues: CASRDRVSGGELFF. The chain employs TRBV2 and TRBJ2-2, with 8 nucleotides matching TRBD1. The CDR3 is 14 residues long. The junction had 7 bases not matched to a gene; V was cut back by 6 bases and J by 7 bases. Germline lookup yields CDR1 SNHLY and CDR2 FYNNEI.

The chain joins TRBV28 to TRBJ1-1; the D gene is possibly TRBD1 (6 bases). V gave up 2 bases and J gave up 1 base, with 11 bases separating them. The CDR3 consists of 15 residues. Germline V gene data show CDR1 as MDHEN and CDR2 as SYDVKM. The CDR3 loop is CASSLLRGGNTEAFF. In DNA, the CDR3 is TGTGCCAGCAGTTTACTCAGGGGAGGGAACACTGAAGCTTTCTTT.

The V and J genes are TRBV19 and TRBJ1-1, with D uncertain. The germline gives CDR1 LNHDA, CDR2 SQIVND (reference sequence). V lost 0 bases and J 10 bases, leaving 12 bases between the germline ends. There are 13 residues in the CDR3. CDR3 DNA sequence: TGTGCCAGTAGTATAGAGGGTGGGAGAGGAGCTTTCTTT. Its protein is CASSIEGGRGAFF.

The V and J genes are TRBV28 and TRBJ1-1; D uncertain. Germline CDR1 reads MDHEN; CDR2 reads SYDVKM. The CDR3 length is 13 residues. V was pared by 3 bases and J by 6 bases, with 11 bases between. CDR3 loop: CASSFWVEAEAFF. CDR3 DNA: TGTGCCAGCAGTTTCTGGGTGGAGGCTGAAGCTTTCTTT.

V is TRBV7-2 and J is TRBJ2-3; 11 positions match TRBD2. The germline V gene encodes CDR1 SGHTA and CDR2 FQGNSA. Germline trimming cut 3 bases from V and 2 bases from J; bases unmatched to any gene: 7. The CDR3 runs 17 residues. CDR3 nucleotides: TGTGCCAGCAGCTTTCGCCCGACTAGCGGGACCACAGATACGCAGTATTTT. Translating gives CASSFRPTSGTTDTQYF.